Shown below are 32 T cell receptor beta chains from a single sample sequenced in a study of yellow fever vaccine responses in identical twins. TCRdb reprocessed the RT-PCR reads with MiXCR, giving one entry per CDR3 protein. The sample holds 18,000 or so distinct CDR3 sequences, around 67% seen once. Sequenced here: T cells from blood (PBMCs), unsorted or a sorted subset (not recorded which), sampled before or after yellow fever vaccination (not recorded which). The receptors originated from a woman between 18 and 30 years old who received the yellow fever vaccine.

This chain uses TRBV5-1 with TRBJ1-6; D uncertain. With 0 bases removed from V and 6 bases from J, the gap between germline ends came to 7 bases. Germline CDR1 is SGHRS and CDR2 is YFSETQ. The CDR3 spans 14 residues. The CDR3 region has the DNA TGCGCCAGCAGCTTGGGGCAGAGTAATTCACCCCTCCACTTT. Protein sequence: CASSLGQSNSPLHF.

This clonotype has more than one count but fewer than ten. This chain connects TRBV28 to TRBJ2-7, with 8 bases identical to TRBD1. This CDR3 has 15 amino acids. Germline CDR1 MDHEN, CDR2 SYDVKM. V was clipped by 6 bases and J by 3 bases; unmatched bases: 10. For the CDR3, the DNA is TGTGCCAGCAGATCTGTTGGACAGGGAGGCTACGAGCAGTACTTC. Protein sequence: CASRSVGQGGYEQYF. The variable domain in full, completed from reference TRBV28 and TRBJ2-7, reads DVKVTQSSRYLVKRTGEKVFLECVQDMDHENMFWYRQDPGLGLRLIYFSYDVKMKEKGDIPEGYSVSREKKERFSLILESASTNQTSMYLCASRSVGQGGYEQYFGPGTRLTVT.

The chain combines TRBV12-3 or TRBV12-4 with TRBJ2-1, with 10 bases identical to TRBD2. The CDR3 totals 18 residues. The V gene end was trimmed by 0 bases and the J gene end by 0 bases; junction bases not matched to a gene: 5. This CDR3 is CASSLALSGGGSYNEQFF. The CDR3 DNA sequence: TGTGCCAGCAGTTTAGCTCTAAGCGGGGGGGGCTCCTACAATGAGCAGTTCTTC.

The V gene is TRBV10-2, the J gene TRBJ2-7; TRBD1 aligns across 9 bases. V trimming: 2 bases; J trimming: 6 bases; junction bases outside the gene matches: 5. This CDR3 is built from 14 residues. Germline values: CDR1 WSHSY, CDR2 SAAADI. The CDR3 sequence: CASSEGTGSVEQYF. The CDR3 DNA reads as TGCGCCAGCAGTGAGGGGACAGGGTCAGTCGAGCAGTACTTC.

The chain is built from TRBV10-1 and TRBJ1-1; the match to TRBD1 covers 10 bases. CDR3 size: 15 residues. Per germline, CDR1 WNHNN and CDR2 SYGVQD (reference sequence). With 3 bases clipped from V and 4 bases from J, the junction kept 5 bases outside the gene matches. The CDR3 reads CASSDTGTGATEAFF. DNA for the CDR3: TGCGCCAGCAGTGACACCGGGACAGGGGCCACTGAAGCTTTCTTT.

This chain joins TRBV18 and TRBJ2-7; TRBD1 matches at 7 bases. The CDR3 sequence is 13 residues long. J gave up 3 bases and V 3 bases, and 2 bases lay outside the gene matches. CDR1 is KGHSH, CDR2 LQKENI, per germline. CDR3 nucleotide sequence: TGTGCCAGCTCACCGGGACAGTACTACGAGCAGTACTTC. Its protein product is CASSPGQYYEQYF.

The gene calls are TRBV4-1 and TRBJ2-1, with D uncertain. The length of the CDR3 is 13 residues. The germline CDR1 and CDR2 sequences are MGHRA and YSYEKL. V lost 4 bases, J lost 7 bases, and 11 bases lay in between. CDR3 sequence (DNA): TGCGCCAGCAGCCTCCTTATCCGTAATGAGCAGTTCTTC. Translated, it gives CASSLLIRNEQFF.

This clonotype has a handful of counts. The genes are TRBV7-3 and TRBJ2-3; TRBD2 matches at 9 bases. The CDR3 contains 17 residues. The ends lost 2 bases at V and 0 bases at J; junction bases unmatched: 6. Germline lookup yields CDR1 SGHTA and CDR2 FQGTGA. The CDR3 nucleotides read TGTGCCAGCAGCTTAGGGCTAGCGGGAACTAGCACAGATACGCAGTATTTT. Its protein product is CASSLGLAGTSTDTQYF.

This chain connects TRBV7-6 to TRBJ2-1, with TRBD2 matching over 10 bases. Germline CDR1 SGHVS, CDR2 FNYEAQ. This CDR3 spans 15 amino acids. V trimming: 0 bases; J trimming: 9 bases; junction bases outside the gene matches: 5. The CDR3 nucleotides are TGTGCCAGCAGCTTAGCTCTAGCGGGAGACGGTGAGCAGTTCTTC. Protein: CASSLALAGDGEQFF.

This clonotype was seen a handful of times. This rearrangement joins TRBV18 to TRBJ2-7; 10 bases line up with TRBD2. This CDR3 region has 17 residues. The ends lost 1 base at V and 3 bases at J; junction bases unmatched: 9. Germline-derived CDR1 and CDR2 are KGHSH and LQKENI. CDR3 sequence (DNA): TGTGCCAGCTCACCACTGGGAGGGCTAGCGGGAGTCTACGAGCAGTACTTC. The encoded protein is CASSPLGGLAGVYEQYF.

This clonotype was counted once. The genes are TRBV27 and TRBJ2-2, with a possible D match to TRBD2 (5 bases). The germline CDR1 and CDR2 sequences are MNHEY and SMNVEV (reference sequence). The CDR3 covers 15 residues. The V gene lost 1 base and the J gene lost 5 bases, with 11 bases spanning the gap. The CDR3 DNA reads TGTGCCAGCAGTTTATTTTCCGGGGTTACCGGGGAGCTGTTTTTT. Translating it yields CASSLFSGVTGELFF.

The V call is TRBV7-2, the J call TRBJ1-2; TRBD1 might be the D (5 bases). Germline V gene lookup returns CDR1 SGHTA and CDR2 FQGNSA. The germline V and J ends were trimmed by 6 bases and 5 bases, with 13 bases remaining between them. The CDR3 loop spans 13 amino acids. The CDR3 is CASSSPGGYGYTF. CDR3 sequence (DNA): TGTGCCAGCAGTTCACCGGGGGGTTATGGCTACACCTTC.

The chain has TRBV2 and TRBJ2-5, with 11 bases matching TRBD2. Germline CDR1 is SNHLY and CDR2 is FYNNEI. The V gene end was trimmed by 2 bases and the J gene end by 1 base; junction bases not matched to a gene: 3. The CDR3 totals 16 residues. CDR3 in DNA: TGTGCCAGCAGTGAAAGGCTAGCGGGGGGCCAAGAGACCCAGTACTTC. Protein product: CASSERLAGGQETQYF.

J is TRBJ2-3 and V is TRBV2; 11 bases fit TRBD1. The CDR3 has 15 residues. Germline V gene data show CDR1 as SNHLY and CDR2 as FYNNEI. The V segment lost 5 bases and the J segment 0 bases; nucleotides outside the gene matches: 1. CDR3 in amino acids: CASSWDRGSTDTQYF. The CDR3 DNA is TGTGCCAGCAGTTGGGACAGGGGGAGCACAGATACGCAGTATTTT.

The chain couples TRBV6-2 or TRBV6-3 to TRBJ2-5; tentatively, D is TRBD1 (6 bases). The V and J ends lost 2 bases and 1 base respectively, with 8 bases between them. This CDR3 has 14 residues. Germline V gene data show CDR1 as MNHEY and CDR2 as SVGEGT. The CDR3 spells CASSYRDIQETQYF. The CDR3 nucleotides are TGTGCCAGCAGTTACCGGGACATCCAAGAGACCCAGTACTTC.

This clonotype has more than one count but fewer than ten. The gene calls are TRBV3-1 and TRBJ1-1; weak D call: TRBD1 (6 bases). Germline-derived CDR1 and CDR2 are LGHDT and YNNKEL (reference sequence). The CDR3 has 13 amino acids. V gave up 1 base and J gave up 11 bases, with 14 bases separating them. The CDR3 loop reads CASSQASTGKAFF. The CDR3 DNA follows: TGTGCCAGCAGCCAAGCCTCTACAGGGAAGGCTTTCTTT.

This clonotype was counted only a few times. CDR3 DNA sequence: TGTGCCACTAATGGGGGGGCTTGGTCACCCCTCCACTTT. Translating gives CATNGGAWSPLHF. The rearrangement links TRBV10-3 to TRBJ1-6; possibly TRBD1 for D (6 bases). Trimming removed 10 bases at V and 10 bases at J, with 17 bases between. The germline gives CDR1 ENHRY, CDR2 SYGVKD. The CDR3 totals 13 residues.

The CDR3 loop reads CASSLRTGYYGYTF. In DNA form, the CDR3 reads TGTGCCAGCAGCCTAAGGACAGGGTACTATGGCTACACCTTC. The rearrangement links TRBV3-1 to TRBJ1-2; 8 bases are a match to TRBD1. Unmatched junction bases numbered 4, after V lost 4 bases and J lost 3 bases. The CDR3 spans 14 residues. CDR1 is LGHDT, CDR2 YNNKEL, per germline (reference sequence).

This clonotype was observed a single time. This chain connects TRBV20-1 to TRBJ2-5; 8 bases map to TRBD1. Germline V gives CDR1 DFQATT, CDR2 SNEGSKA (reference sequence). The CDR3 is 16 amino acids. Trimming cost V 5 bases and J 5 bases; bases outside gene matches: 16. The CDR3 DNA reads as TGCAGTGCTCCTAGACCCGACAGGGGACTGAAGGAGACCCAGTACTTC. This translates into CSAPRPDRGLKETQYF.

This chain uses TRBV11-3 with TRBJ1-1, with 8 bases lining up with TRBD1. The CDR3 has 14 amino acids. V shed 3 bases and J 4 bases; nucleotides not matched to a gene: 4. The germline gives CDR1 SGHNT, CDR2 YENEEA. The CDR3 bases are TGTGCCAGCAGCTTCCTGACAGGGGCCACTGAAGCTTTCTTT. Its translation: CASSFLTGATEAFF.

The chain recombines TRBV11-3 with TRBJ2-7; D may be TRBD1 (6 bases). The CDR3 is 13 amino acids. V lost 5 bases and J lost 5, with 13 bases in between. CDR1 SGHNT and CDR2 YENEEA come from the germline V gene. CDR3 loop: CASSHSQGNEQYV. The CDR3 nucleotides read TGTGCCAGCAGCCACTCCCAGGGGAACGAGCAGTACGTC.

The rearrangement joins TRBV5-6 to TRBJ1-6; no definite D call. The CDR3 sequence is 12 residues long. With 2 bases removed from V and 10 bases from J, the gap between germline ends came to 7 bases. CDR1 is SGHDT and CDR2 is YYEEEE in the germline V gene. The CDR3 sequence: CASSFMMSPLHF. DNA of the CDR3: TGTGCCAGCAGCTTCATGATGTCACCCCTCCACTTT.

This clonotype was found a few times. This chain links TRBV19 with TRBJ1-1; 9 bases line up with TRBD1. Trimming took 4 bases from V and 0 from J; bases not matched to a gene: 3. This CDR3 contains 15 residues. Germline CDR1 LNHDA, CDR2 SQIVND (reference sequence). CDR3 sequence: CASSTRDRVNTEAFF. CDR3 sequence (DNA): TGTGCCAGTAGTACCCGGGACAGGGTGAACACTGAAGCTTTCTTT. Using reference TRBV19 and TRBJ1-1 for the parts outside the CDR3, the full variable domain is DGGITQSPKYLFRKEGQNVTLSCEQNLNHDAMYWYRQDPGQGLRLIYYSQIVNDFQKGDIAEGYSVSREKKESFPLTVTSAQKNPTAFYLCASSTRDRVNTEAFFGQGTRLTVV.

This chain joins TRBV11-1 and TRBJ2-3; D remains unclear. V lost 6 bases and J lost 0, with 7 bases in between. The germline CDR1 and CDR2 sequences are SGHAT and FQDESV (reference sequence). This CDR3 contains 13 residues. CDR3 nucleotide sequence: TGTGCCAGCAGGGATGGCAGCACAGATACGCAGTATTTT. Encoded protein: CASRDGSTDTQYF. The full variable domain, completed using reference TRBV11-1 and TRBJ2-3, is EAEVAQSPRYKITEKSQAVAFWCDPISGHATLYWYRQILGQGPELLVQFQDESVVDDSQLPKDRFSAERLKGVDSTLKIQPAELGDSAMYLCASRDGSTDTQYFGPGTRLTVL.

The rearrangement uses TRBV29-1 and TRBJ2-3; D perhaps matches TRBD1 (6 bases). This CDR3 is 13 amino acids long. The germline V gene encodes CDR1 SQVTM and CDR2 ANQGSEA. V was clipped by 5 bases and J by 2 bases, with 11 bases between them. The CDR3 DNA follows: TGCAGCGTTACGGGACAAGCCACAGATACGCAGTATTTT. It encodes CSVTGQATDTQYF.

This clonotype occurred a few times. V and J are TRBV7-2 and TRBJ2-3; no firm D call. Germline loops: CDR1 SGHTA, CDR2 FQGNSA. Trimming left V 2 bases short and J 14 bases short, with 14 bases between. This CDR3 contains 12 residues. CDR3 DNA sequence: TGTGCCAGCAGCTTAACGTCGAATACTTGGTATTTT. This codes for CASSLTSNTWYF. Based on the CDR3 plus reference TRBV7-2 and TRBJ2-3, the full variable domain is GAGVSQSPSNKVTEKGKDVELRCDPISGHTALYWYRQSLGQGLEFLIYFQGNSAPDKSGLPSDRFSAERTGGSVSTLTIQRTQQEDSAVYLCASSLTSNTWYFGPGTRLTVL.

The V call is TRBV7-3, the J call TRBJ2-1, with 7 bases that match TRBD1. Germline V gene sequence: CDR1 SGHTA, CDR2 FQGTGA. This CDR3 is 13 amino acids long. Trimming at V came to 5 bases and at J to 6 bases, leaving 4 bases not matched to a gene. CDR3 coding DNA: TGTGCCAGCAGCCCGACAGGGATCAATGAGCAGTTCTTC. Encoded protein: CASSPTGINEQFF.

The V call is TRBV4-1, the J call TRBJ2-1, with 9 positions matching TRBD1. The CDR3 is 15 residues long. Germline V gene lookup returns CDR1 MGHRA and CDR2 YSYEKL. The V segment lost 4 bases and the J segment 6 bases; nucleotides outside the gene matches: 7. The CDR3 region has the DNA TGCGCCAGCAGCCCGGGACAGGGAAACCGCAATGAGCAGTTCTTC. Its translation is CASSPGQGNRNEQFF.

The chain uses TRBV9 and TRBJ1-6; maybe TRBD1 (5 bases). This CDR3 spans 14 amino acids. The ends were cut back, 0 bases at V and 7 bases at J, with 8 bases in the middle. CDR1 and CDR2 from the germline V gene are SGDLS and YYNGEE. The CDR3 sequence is CASSVARANSPLHF. The CDR3 nucleotides are TGTGCCAGCAGCGTAGCCAGGGCAAATTCACCCCTCCACTTT.

The rearrangement uses TRBV7-9 and TRBJ2-7; D is possibly TRBD2 (6 bases). V was clipped by 1 base and J by 0 bases, with 13 bases between them. Germline V lookup: CDR1 SEHNR, CDR2 FQNEAQ (reference sequence). This CDR3 region has 16 residues. The CDR3 DNA reads as TGTGCCAGCAGCTTAGACACCCGGGAGAGCTCCTACGAGCAGTACTTC. It is translated as CASSLDTRESSYEQYF.

This clonotype was seen only a few times. V usage is TRBV6-1 and J usage is TRBJ1-3; D gene uncertain. The CDR3 loop spans 15 amino acids. V dropped 7 bases and J dropped 0 bases, with 13 bases sitting between them. Per germline, CDR1 MNHNS and CDR2 SASEGT. The CDR3 reads CASMNGGRSGNTIYF. For the CDR3, the DNA is TGTGCCAGCATGAATGGCGGACGCTCTGGAAACACCATATATTTT.

This clonotype was seen a single time. The CDR3 loop reads CSVAVGGAEQYF. The CDR3 nucleotides are TGCAGCGTGGCCGTCGGGGGCGCCGAGCAGTACTTC. The chain recombines TRBV29-1 with TRBJ2-7, with D perhaps matching TRBD1 or TRBD2 (6 bases each). V was clipped by 6 bases and J by 6 bases, with 15 bases between them. This CDR3 comprises 12 residues. Germline values: CDR1 SQVTM, CDR2 ANQGSEA.